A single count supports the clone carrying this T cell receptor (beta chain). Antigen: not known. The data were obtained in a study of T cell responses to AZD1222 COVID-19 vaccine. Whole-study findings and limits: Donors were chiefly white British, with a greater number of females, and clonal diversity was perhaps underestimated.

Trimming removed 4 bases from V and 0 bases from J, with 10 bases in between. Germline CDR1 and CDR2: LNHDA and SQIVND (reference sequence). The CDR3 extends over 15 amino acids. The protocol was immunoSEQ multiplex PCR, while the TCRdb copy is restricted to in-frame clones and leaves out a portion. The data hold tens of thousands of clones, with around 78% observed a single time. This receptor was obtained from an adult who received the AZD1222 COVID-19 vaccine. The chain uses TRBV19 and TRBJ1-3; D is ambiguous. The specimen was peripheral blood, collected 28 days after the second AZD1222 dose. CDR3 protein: CASSNQKYSGNTIYF. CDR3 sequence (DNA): TGTGCCAGTAGTAACCAGAAATACTCTGGAAACACCATATATTTT.